The T cell receptor beta chain described here comes from a study of T-cell memory formation after mild COVID-19. V lost 5 bases to trimming and J lost 0 bases, with 16 bases between them. This CDR3 has 16 amino acids. CDR1 is MNHEY and CDR2 is SVGEGT in the germline V gene. The sample holds many counts of this clonotype. After 5'RACE with constant-segment primers, TCR alpha and TCR beta cDNA libraries carrying sample barcodes and UMIs were obtained. TCRdb used MiXCR to reprocess the 5' RACE reads, holding one entry per CDR3 protein. The table has 100,000 to 140,000 distinct CDR3 sequences, 13% to 15% seen once.

The rearrangement uses TRBV6-2 or TRBV6-3 and TRBJ2-5, with D possibly TRBD1 on 5 matching bases. The sample consisted of PBMCs or a T cell subset sorted from them (not recorded which). The source is a man between 18 and 29 years old who had mild COVID-19 (a few samples of this study predate the infection). Cell type and time point are not known. CDR3 bases: TGTGCCAGCAGTCCCCGGCAGGGTGCGGACCAAGAGACCCAGTACTTC. Its protein is CASSPRQGADQETQYF.